The T cell receptor beta chain described here comes from a study of blood T cell repertoires in COVID-19 (dated by TCRdb to 2019 to 2021). Background on the whole study: Samples from collaborators originated in the United States, Italy and Spain and spanned both the acute and convalescent phases of COVID-19. The prospective study material was composed of cDNA or gDNA derived from T cells, B-cell-depleted T cells, or PBMCs. Deeply sampled blood TCRbeta repertoires from subjects exposed to, actively infected with, or recovered from COVID-19 were included in the dataset. A freely available public database, intended as a resource for researchers studying the immune response to SARS-CoV-2, is where the repertoires were released. Samples came from the ongoing ImmuneRACE study (first 160 participants) plus 1,254 subjects from 6 global collaborators. Nearly every sample came with metadata listing a de-identified subject ID, COVID-19 status, age in years and sex. Where available, HLA class I and class II types were taken from metadata supplied by the sample provider and were not determined by assay-based typing. Beyond this particular receptor, the publication reports: The quantity of clinical and demographic metadata differed by source and by participant and was supplied without curation.

Comments on this clone: Its recognized antigen is unknown. Within one base of it there is no much larger clone, and no base qualities were kept.

Counted from cysteine to phenylalanine, this CDR3 has 15 amino acids. This entry keeps only the CDR3 DNA: 45 bases, framed from base 1. CDR1 and CDR2 (SNHLY, FYNNEI) derive from the germline V gene. Compared with germline, V lacks 6 bases and J lacks 1 base; bases without a gene match: 3. The immunoSEQ Assay, a bias-controlled multiplex PCR, was used to amplify TCRbeta CDR3 regions from genomic DNA. In the paper's pipeline: The number of nucleated cells in each sample was estimated from the amplification of reference gene primers within the assay. To quantify the absolute abundance of each unique TCRbeta CDR3 rearrangement, sequence reads were collapsed and filtered. For each sample, productive Simpson clonality was calculated by taking the square root of Simpson's diversity index across productive rearrangements. The immuneACCESS repertoire file appears here via TCRdb, limited to in-frame rearrangements. These files lack a portion of the clones; in checked studies, under half of the deficit traces to unresolved V genes, and the cause of the others is not known. That table gives V, J and clone size, and the DNA gave D and trimming. In all, the sample holds fewer than 30,000 clones, and approximately 83% of those were seen once. Jointly, the top ten make up around 26% of the sample.

One collaborating source in Seattle enrolled patients while the patients were actively infected and followed the patients over time throughout the course of disease. Each collaborating institution followed its own protocols to collect whole blood in K2EDTA tubes. Collaborator samples were shipped for TCRbeta analysis as frozen whole blood, isolated PBMCs, or DNA extracted from either sample type. Here the chain combines TRBV2 and TRBJ1-1, and TRBD1 matches 12 of the central bases. Sequencing input: peripheral blood. This sequence originates from a woman older than 75 with COVID-19, enrolled during active disease. The nucleotide sequence reads as follows: TGTGCCAGCAGGGGGACAGGGGGCTGGAACACTGAAGCTTTCTTT. Its protein product is CASRGTGGWNTEAFF.